This TCR beta chain was documented in a study of blood T cell repertoires in COVID-19 (dated by TCRdb to between 2020 and 2021). At the level of the whole study: Samples from collaborators originated in the United States, Italy and Spain and spanned both the acute and convalescent phases of COVID-19. The material from the prospective study consisted of cDNA or gDNA derived from T cells, B-cell-depleted T cells, or PBMCs. Deeply sampled blood TCRbeta repertoires from subjects exposed to, actively infected with, or recovered from COVID-19 were included in the dataset. The repertoires were made available in a free public database intended to serve as a resource for research on the immune response to SARS-CoV-2. Samples came from the ongoing ImmuneRACE study (first 160 participants) plus 1,254 subjects from 6 global collaborators. Nearly every sample came with metadata listing a de-identified subject ID, COVID-19 status, age in years and sex. HLA class I and class II types, where available, came from metadata supplied by the sample provider rather than from assay-based typing.

TCRbeta CDR3 regions were amplified from genomic DNA using the immunoSEQ Assay, a bias-controlled multiplex PCR. In the source study's methods: The number of nucleated cells in each sample was estimated from the amplification of reference gene primers within the assay. Sequence reads were collapsed and filtered to measure the absolute abundance of every unique TCRbeta CDR3 rearrangement. Productive Simpson clonality was computed per sample as the square root of Simpson's diversity index over productive rearrangements. TCRdb obtained this table from immuneACCESS and retained in-frame rearrangements with V and J assigned. These tables miss some clones; where compared with another copy, unresolved V genes account for less than half of the shortfall, and the remainder is unexplained. V and J calls and clone size are as listed in that table; D and trimming were resolved from the DNA. This sample is represented by about 57,000 clones; 79% of them were singletons. The ten most abundant clones make up approximately 3.5% of the sample.

Whole blood was collected in K2EDTA tubes by collaborating institutions according to the institutions' own protocols. For TCRbeta analysis, collaborator samples were shipped as frozen whole blood, as isolated PBMCs, or as DNA extracted from either sample type. From a lookup of the germline V gene, CDR1 and CDR2 are MNHEY and SVGEGT. Reading from cysteine to phenylalanine, the CDR3 counts 14 amino acids. CDR3 DNA only is kept here, 42 bases in frame from base 1. The junction shows trimming of 4 bases on V and 0 bases on J, plus 8 bases between the germline ends. This clone is described as medium-sized (0.01 to 0.1%). Its recognized antigen is unknown. Base qualities are not recorded, but no much larger clone differs from it by a single base. Distinct nucleotide sequences in the sample also encode this CDR3. What the authors observed across the whole study: Clinical and demographic metadata were provided uncurated, with the amount varying by source and participant.

The chain is made from TRBV6-2 or TRBV6-3 and TRBJ2-3; the D gene is possibly TRBD2, with 6 bases matching. The sequencing input was peripheral blood. This TCR derives from a man in his 60s with acute or convalescent COVID-19. The nucleotides are TGTGCCAGCAGTTTCGGGACTAGCACAGATACGCAGTATTTT. Its translation is CASSFGTSTDTQYF.